What follows are 15 T cell receptor beta chains derived from one specimen sequenced in a study of T cell responses to AZD1222 COVID-19 vaccine. Generated by immunoSEQ multiplex PCR, the TCRdb table keeps only in-frame clones and is missing some. This sample has roughly 200,000 clones, with 85% to 95% found just once. Sequences were derived from peripheral blood, sampled 28 days after the second dose of the MenACWY control vaccine. The receptors stem from an adult who received the MenACWY meningococcal vaccine as a control.

On this clone: Other DNA variants within this sample encode the same CDR3. The V and J genes are TRBV28 and TRBJ1-2; D uncertain. This CDR3 is 14 amino acids long. V gave up 3 bases and J gave up 0 bases, with 8 bases separating them. Germline CDR1 MDHEN, CDR2 SYDVKM. CDR3 nucleotide sequence: TGTGCCAGCAGTTTGCTAGGCACTAACTATGGCTACACCTTC. Translated, it gives CASSLLGTNYGYTF.

V and J are TRBV7-9 and TRBJ1-5, with D unresolved. The germline gives CDR1 SEHNR, CDR2 FQNEAQ (reference sequence). Trimming removed 4 bases from V and 7 bases from J, with 8 bases in between. This CDR3 comprises 12 residues. The CDR3: CASSSLVQPQHF. CDR3 in DNA: TGTGCCAGCAGCTCCTTGGTCCAGCCCCAGCATTTT.

The chain uses TRBV3-1 (or the pseudogene TRBV3-2) and TRBJ2-1; 8 bases match TRBD2. Germline V lookup: CDR1 LGHDT, CDR2 YNNKEL (reference sequence). J lost 6 bases, V lost 1 base, and 11 bases had no gene match. The CDR3 covers 17 residues. CDR3 sequence reads: CASSQAEIAGPSNEQFF. The CDR3 DNA is TGTGCCAGCAGCCAAGCGGAAATAGCGGGGCCATCCAATGAGCAGTTCTTC.

This rearrangement joins TRBV27 to TRBJ1-1; D possibly corresponds to TRBD1 (5 bases). This CDR3 is 15 amino acids long. Germline V lookup: CDR1 MNHEY, CDR2 SMNVEV (reference sequence). The V end lost 1 base, the J end lost 7 bases, and 16 bases lay between the germline ends. CDR3 residues: CASSLFRSRGGEAFF. The DNA of the CDR3 is TGTGCCAGCAGTTTATTTAGGTCGCGGGGGGGTGAAGCTTTCTTT.

This sequence joins TRBV19 and TRBJ1-2; D unresolved. CDR3 length: 12 amino acids. Germline lookup yields CDR1 LNHDA and CDR2 SQIVND (reference sequence). Trimming left V 3 bases short and J 7 bases short, with 9 bases between. In DNA, the CDR3 is TGTGCCAGTAGTATCTGGGAACGTGGCTACACCTTC. Translated, it gives CASSIWERGYTF.

This clone was observed once. The chain employs TRBV19 and TRBJ1-1; D gene unclear. This CDR3 is built from 16 residues. V gave up 3 bases and J gave up 6 bases, with 20 bases separating them. CDR1 and CDR2 (germline): LNHDA, SQIVND (reference sequence). The CDR3 reads CASSMGSSGEVAEAFF. Here the CDR3 DNA reads TGTGCCAGTAGTATGGGATCGTCCGGGGAGGTCGCTGAAGCTTTCTTT.

V and J are TRBV6-1 and TRBJ1-6; 7 bases agree with TRBD1. With 4 bases clipped from V and 6 bases from J, the junction kept 9 bases outside the gene matches. CDR3 length equals 16 residues. Per germline, CDR1 MNHNS and CDR2 SASEGT. CDR3: CASSGRGDRFNSPLHF. The CDR3 DNA sequence: TGTGCCAGCAGTGGGAGAGGGGACAGATTTAATTCACCCCTCCACTTT.

This sequence joins TRBV12-3 or TRBV12-4 and TRBJ1-2; TRBD1 is a possible D gene (5 bases). V lost 5 bases, J lost 4 bases, and 11 bases lay in between. The length of the CDR3 is 13 residues. CDR3 protein: CASSPGGTYGYTF. The CDR3 DNA reads as TGTGCCAGCAGTCCTGGCGGGACCTATGGCTACACCTTC.

V gene TRBV19 combines with J gene TRBJ1-1; possible D gene TRBD1, 5 bases. The CDR3 runs to 15 residues. CDR1 and CDR2 (germline): LNHDA, SQIVND (reference sequence). V was trimmed by 7 bases and J by 0 bases, leaving 15 bases between them. In DNA, the CDR3 is TGTGCCAGTACCAGTATGGGGACGGTGAACACTGAAGCTTTCTTT. Its translation: CASTSMGTVNTEAFF.

The chain combines TRBV3-1 (or the pseudogene TRBV3-2) with TRBJ1-2; D may be TRBD1 (5 bases). Between the trimmed V and J ends, which lost 6 bases and 5 bases, there was a span of 7 bases. CDR3 length: 11 amino acids. The V gene's germline CDR1 is LGHDT and CDR2 YNNKEL (reference sequence). This CDR3 is CASRKGYGYTF. CDR3 in DNA: TGTGCCAGCAGGAAGGGGTATGGCTACACCTTC.

This chain uses TRBV6-8 with TRBJ1-3; no definite D call. The CDR3 has 12 amino acids. From germline, CDR1 is MNHGY and CDR2 SAAAGT. V was clipped by 2 bases and J by 4 bases, with 3 bases between them. The CDR3 protein is CASSYRGNTIYF. In DNA, the CDR3 is TGTGCCAGCAGTTACAGGGGAAACACCATATATTTT.

The rearrangement links TRBV2 to TRBJ2-7; D is uncertain. Germline CDR1 and CDR2: SNHLY and FYNNEI. Trimming took 2 bases from V and 0 from J, leaving 11 bases between them. There are 15 residues in the CDR3. CDR3 sequence reads: CASSENGLASYEQYF. The DNA of the CDR3 is TGTGCCAGCAGTGAAAACGGCCTGGCCTCCTACGAGCAGTACTTC.

A remark on this clone: This specimen includes other DNA sequences encoding the same CDR3. This chain joins TRBV19 and TRBJ1-5, with D perhaps TRBD1 (5 bases). Germline V gene lookup returns CDR1 LNHDA and CDR2 SQIVND (reference sequence). The CDR3 consists of 14 residues. The germline V and J ends were trimmed by 2 bases and 1 base, with 6 bases remaining between them. CDR3 sequence: CASSIRDSNQPQHF. The CDR3 DNA reads TGTGCCAGTAGTATAAGGGACAGCAATCAGCCCCAGCATTTT.

V gene TRBV28 combines with J gene TRBJ1-5, with D possibly TRBD1 on 6 matching bases. Germline CDR1 and CDR2: MDHEN and SYDVKM. Trimming removed 4 bases from V and 0 bases from J, with 16 bases in between. This CDR3 has 17 amino acids. The CDR3 DNA is TGTGCCAGCAGTTGCAATCTCACAGGGAATAGCAATCAGCCCCAGCATTTT. This codes for CASSCNLTGNSNQPQHF. Full variable domain (rest looked up from reference TRBV28 and TRBJ1-5): DVKVTQSSRYLVKRTGEKVFLECVQDMDHENMFWYRQDPGLGLRLIYFSYDVKMKEKGDIPEGYSVSREKKERFSLILESASTNQTSMYLCASSCNLTGNSNQPQHFGDGTRLSIL.

V usage is TRBV6-5 and J usage is TRBJ2-5, with 7 nucleotides matching TRBD1. V lost 2 bases to trimming and J lost 1 base; unmatched junction nucleotides: 4. CDR3 length: 15 amino acids. Germline loops: CDR1 MNHEY, CDR2 SVGAGI. This CDR3 reads CASSYGTDLQETQYF. In nucleotides, the CDR3 is TGTGCCAGCAGTTACGGGACAGATCTCCAAGAGACCCAGTACTTC.